Reported below is one T cell receptor beta chain. Time point denoted: after dendritic cell vaccination, including at tumor progression/relapse. Profiled with immunoSEQ multiplex PCR; TCRdb holds only in-frame clones, not every one. Seen here are roughly 60,000 clones, about 86% observed once, and the top ten hold roughly 14%. Germline CDR1 reads LNHDA; CDR2 reads SQIVND (reference sequence). J was trimmed by 6 bases and V by 9 bases; bases with no gene match: 4. The CDR3 has 13 residues. This sample stems from a study of glioma-infiltrating T cells after dendritic cell vaccination. The chain combines TRBV19 with TRBJ2-1, with TRBD2 matching over 11 bases. The source is a human donor with glioblastoma. The specimen was blood, collected after dendritic cell vaccination. CDR3 loop: CASGLAGPNEQFF. For the CDR3, the DNA is TGTGCCAGCGGACTAGCGGGCCCCAATGAGCAGTTCTTC.